This passage covers 3 T cell receptor beta chains from one sample sequenced in a study of beta chain features in type 1 diabetes. The study's findings and limits: There was a moderate but significant shortening of TCRB CDR3s in all four CD4+ subsets of Type 1 diabetes patients.

No antigen has been assigned to these receptors. What was sequenced were expressed TCRB transcripts, since all of the isolated RNA had been reverse transcribed. TCRdb keeps only in-frame clones here, not all; method: immunoSEQ multiplex PCR. The sample holds about 160,000 clones, roughly 8% seen once. The material sequenced was central memory CD4+ T cells from blood. Source of these receptors: a woman aged 18-35 years with type 1 diabetes.

J is TRBJ1-5 and V is TRBV28; D perhaps matches TRBD1 (5 bases). The V gene's germline CDR1 is MDHEN and CDR2 SYDVKM. The CDR3 covers 15 residues. Trimming stripped 2 bases from V and 7 bases from J, with 15 bases between. The DNA for the CDR3 is TGTGCCAGCAGTTTAGTCCAGGGTTATATCCAGCCCCAGCATTTT. Encoded protein: CASSLVQGYIQPQHF.

The chain links TRBV5-1 to TRBJ1-1; TRBD1 might be the D (5 bases). Deletions cut 1 base from V and 3 bases from J, with 10 bases between. Germline lookup yields CDR1 SGHRS and CDR2 YFSETQ. The CDR3 is made up of 14 amino acids. CDR3 sequence: CASSLIPGDTEAFF. DNA of the CDR3: TGCGCCAGCAGCTTGATTCCGGGGGACACTGAAGCTTTCTTT.

This clone has more than one count but fewer than ten. The V and J genes are TRBV11-1 and TRBJ2-3; D might be TRBD1 (6 bases). Trimming shortened V by 5 bases and J by 6 bases, and 18 bases separated the two germline ends. The CDR3 runs to 15 residues. CDR1 SGHAT and CDR2 FQDESV come from the germline V gene (reference sequence). The CDR3 DNA reads as TGTGCCAGCAGCCGTAGGACAGCAAAGGGGGATACGCAGTATTTT. Translation: CASSRRTAKGDTQYF.